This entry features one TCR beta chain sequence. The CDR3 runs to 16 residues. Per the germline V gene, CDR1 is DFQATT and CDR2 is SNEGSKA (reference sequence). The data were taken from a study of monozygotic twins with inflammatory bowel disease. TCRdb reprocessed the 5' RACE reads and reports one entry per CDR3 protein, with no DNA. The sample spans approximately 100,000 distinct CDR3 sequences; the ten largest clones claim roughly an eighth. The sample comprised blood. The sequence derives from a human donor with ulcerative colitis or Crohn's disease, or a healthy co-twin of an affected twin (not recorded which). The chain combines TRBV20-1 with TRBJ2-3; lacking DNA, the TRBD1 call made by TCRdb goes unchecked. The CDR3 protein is CSARDASGGFTDTQYF.